What follows describes a single T cell receptor beta chain. This sample was taken from a study of shared clonotypes between healthy human individuals. The test was conducted at deep level. Sequencing was performed with immunoSEQ multiplex PCR; in TCRdb, only in-frame clones are kept and a portion is missing. This sample has some 580,000 clones; approximately 97% occur once, and the top ten carry about 0.06%. The CDR3 covers 13 residues. V dropped 5 bases and J dropped 2 bases, with 8 bases sitting between them. Looked up from germline, CDR1 is SGHTA and CDR2 is FQGNSA. The clonotype comes from a woman aged 25-40 years in good health. V usage is TRBV7-2 and J usage is TRBJ2-3, with D unresolved. The sequencing input was naive CD4+ T cells sorted from blood. The subset here: CD45RA+ positively selected. The CDR3 DNA is TGTGCCAGCAGCGCCGGAATCACAGATACGCAGTATTTT. Amino acids: CASSAGITDTQYF.